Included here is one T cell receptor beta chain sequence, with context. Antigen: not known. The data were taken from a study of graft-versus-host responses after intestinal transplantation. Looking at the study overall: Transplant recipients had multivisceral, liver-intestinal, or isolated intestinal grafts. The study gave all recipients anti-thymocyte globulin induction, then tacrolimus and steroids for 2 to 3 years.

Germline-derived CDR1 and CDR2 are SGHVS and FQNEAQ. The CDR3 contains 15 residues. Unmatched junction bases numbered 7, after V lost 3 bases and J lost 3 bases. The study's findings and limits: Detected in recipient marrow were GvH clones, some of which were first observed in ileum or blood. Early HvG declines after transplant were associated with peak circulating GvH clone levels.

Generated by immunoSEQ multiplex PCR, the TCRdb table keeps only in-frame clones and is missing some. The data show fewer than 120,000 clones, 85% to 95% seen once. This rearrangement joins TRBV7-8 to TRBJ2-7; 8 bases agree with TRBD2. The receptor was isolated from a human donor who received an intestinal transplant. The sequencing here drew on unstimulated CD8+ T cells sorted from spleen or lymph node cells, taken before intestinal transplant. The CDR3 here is CASSFALAGIYEQYF. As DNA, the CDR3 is TGTGCCAGCAGCTTTGCCCTAGCGGGTATCTACGAGCAGTACTTC.